This T cell receptor beta chain is from a study of OX40 agonist ivuxolimab in advanced cancers. Study-level information: The patients' treatment was ivuxolimab, an agonistic anti-OX40 (CD134) antibody. Partial responses were achieved by three patients, of whom one had hepatocellular carcinoma and two had cutaneous melanoma.

General observations from the study: The CD4+ and CD8+ T cells in the blood had expanded clonally by week 6 at 0.1 to 3.0 mg/kg. CD8+ T cells were the subset that, on average, had more expanded clones than CD4+.

Comments on this clone: The target antigen is unknown.

Clones were read by immunoSEQ multiplex PCR, and TCRdb kept only the in-frame ones, dropping some. The repertoire has about 57,000 clones, over 85% of them found once; the top ten carry roughly 22%. The clonotype originates from an adult with an advanced solid tumor such as melanoma, head and neck, liver or kidney cancer. The sequences come from CD4+ or CD8+ T cells sorted from blood, collected in a trial of the OX40 agonist ivuxolimab.

The CDR3 nucleotides are TGTGCCTGGACAGCAAGGGGAAGTGAAAAACTGTTTTTT. Residues: CAWTARGSEKLFF. The rearrangement joins TRBV30 to TRBJ1-4, with D possibly TRBD1 on 5 matching bases. The germline gives CDR1 GTSNPN, CDR2 SVGIG (reference sequence). With 4 bases removed from V and 7 bases from J, the gap between germline ends came to 13 bases. The CDR3 loop spans 13 amino acids.